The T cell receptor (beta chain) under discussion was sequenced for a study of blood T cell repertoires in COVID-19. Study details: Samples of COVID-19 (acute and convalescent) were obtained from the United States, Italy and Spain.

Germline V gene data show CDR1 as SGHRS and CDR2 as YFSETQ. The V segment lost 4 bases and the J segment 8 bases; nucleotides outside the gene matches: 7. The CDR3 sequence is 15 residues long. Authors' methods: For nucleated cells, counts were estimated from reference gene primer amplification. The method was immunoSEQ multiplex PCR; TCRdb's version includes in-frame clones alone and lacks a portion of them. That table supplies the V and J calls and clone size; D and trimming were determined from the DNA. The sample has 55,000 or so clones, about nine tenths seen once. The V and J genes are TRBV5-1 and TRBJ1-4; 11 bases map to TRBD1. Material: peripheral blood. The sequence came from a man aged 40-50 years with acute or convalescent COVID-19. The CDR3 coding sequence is TGCGCCAGCAGCCCAGGACAGGGGGCGGGAGAAAAACTGTTTTTT. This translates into CASSPGQGAGEKLFF.